The 13 T cell receptor beta chains reported below all come from one sample, sequenced in a study of blood T cell repertoires in COVID-19. Only in-frame clones appear in the TCRdb table, and some are missing; sequencing was by immunoSEQ multiplex PCR. The top ten hold 2.1% of the sample, which has some 97,000 clones, about nine tenths seen once. Sequenced input: peripheral blood. The source is a man between 45 and 60 years old with active COVID-19.

The chain joins TRBV7-8 to TRBJ2-4, with D possibly being TRBD1 (6 bases). The germline V gene encodes CDR1 SGHVS and CDR2 FQNEAQ. The length of the CDR3 is 16 residues. The germline V and J ends were trimmed by 3 bases and 2 bases, with 14 bases remaining between them. The CDR3 nucleotides are TGTGCCAGCAGCTTCAGCAGGGGTGGCACCAAAAACATTCAGTACTTC. Amino acid sequence: CASSFSRGGTKNIQYF.

This chain links TRBV30 with TRBJ1-5; a possible D gene is TRBD1 (5 bases). V dropped 5 bases and J dropped 3 bases, with 11 bases sitting between them. CDR1 and CDR2 from the germline V gene are GTSNPN and SVGIG (reference sequence). The CDR3 loop spans 13 amino acids. The CDR3 bases are TGTGCCTGGGAGGGACTCATCAATCAGCCCCAGCATTTT. It encodes CAWEGLINQPQHF.

V is TRBV11-2 and J is TRBJ1-2, with TRBD1 as a possible D gene (5 bases). The germline gives CDR1 SGHAT, CDR2 FQNNGV. Trimming left V 6 bases short and J 5 bases short, with 19 bases between. The CDR3 loop spans 15 amino acids. The CDR3 is CASRARQGRDYGYTF. CDR3 DNA: TGTGCCAGCAGGGCAAGGCAGGGAAGGGATTATGGCTACACCTTC.

J is TRBJ2-2 and V is TRBV9; D not certain. This CDR3 has 15 amino acids. Germline loops: CDR1 SGDLS, CDR2 YYNGEE. The ends were cut back, 3 bases at V and 0 bases at J, with 9 bases in the middle. The CDR3 is CASSAQLTNTGELFF. The CDR3 bases are TGTGCCAGCAGCGCACAGCTAACGAACACCGGGGAGCTGTTTTTT.

The chain has TRBV6-5 and TRBJ2-3; the D gene is possibly TRBD2 (6 bases). Germline V gene sequence: CDR1 MNHEY, CDR2 SVGAGI. The V gene lost 4 bases and the J gene lost 4 bases, with 12 bases spanning the gap. This CDR3 contains 14 residues. CDR3 amino acids: CASSWGRRADTQYF. The CDR3 coding sequence is TGTGCCAGCAGTTGGGGAAGGAGGGCAGATACGCAGTATTTT.

The CDR3 DNA reads as TGTGCCAGCAGCCCAAACCGGCTAGCGAACAATGAGCAGTTCTTC. It codes for CASSPNRLANNEQFF. The rearrangement links TRBV9 to TRBJ2-1; D might be TRBD2 (6 bases). The germline CDR1 and CDR2 sequences are SGDLS and YYNGEE. The CDR3 is 15 amino acids. V lost 4 bases and J lost 5, with 16 bases in between.

This chain uses TRBV5-5 with TRBJ1-5; TRBD1 might be the D (5 bases). CDR3 length: 15 amino acids. Germline V gene data show CDR1 as SGHKS and CDR2 as YYEKEE (reference sequence). V lost 0 bases to trimming and J lost 1 base, with 8 bases between them. The CDR3 reads CASSLDGGSNQPQHF. Here the CDR3 DNA reads TGTGCCAGCAGCTTGGACGGGGGAAGCAATCAGCCCCAGCATTTT.

The chain recombines TRBV29-1 with TRBJ2-5; weak D call: TRBD2 (6 bases). V shed 3 bases and J shed 1 base, with 21 bases lying between them. Germline CDR1 reads SQVTM; CDR2 reads ANQGSEA. CDR3 length: 17 amino acids. The CDR3 DNA sequence: TGCAGCGTTGACCCGGGGGACTGGCCCGCTCTCCAAGAGACCCAGTACTTC. It encodes CSVDPGDWPALQETQYF.

The CDR3, as DNA: TGTGCCAGCAGTGAAGGGACAGTCAGCCATCAGCCCCAGCATTTT. It specifies CASSEGTVSHQPQHF. This chain uses TRBV6-1 with TRBJ1-5, with D perhaps matching TRBD1 (6 bases). The CDR3 has 15 amino acids. Trimming pared 1 base from V and 5 bases from J, leaving 12 bases between. CDR1 and CDR2 (germline): MNHNS, SASEGT.

The genes are TRBV6-5 and TRBJ2-3; 8 nucleotides match TRBD1. V was pared by 6 bases and J by 4 bases, with 9 bases of the junction left unmatched. Germline-derived CDR1 and CDR2 are MNHEY and SVGAGI. The CDR3 spans 15 residues. CDR3 bases: TGTGCCAGCAGCCCGCGAGACAGGGGTGCAGATACGCAGTATTTT. It specifies CASSPRDRGADTQYF.

This chain joins TRBV7-9 and TRBJ1-1; D is unclear. Between the trimmed V and J ends, which lost 0 bases and 7 bases, there was a span of 12 bases. Germline V gene lookup returns CDR1 SEHNR and CDR2 FQNEAQ (reference sequence). The CDR3 has 14 amino acids. The CDR3 spells CASSLAFSQVEAFF. CDR3 in DNA: TGTGCCAGCAGCTTAGCTTTCTCTCAGGTTGAAGCTTTCTTT.

The V and J genes are TRBV7-2 and TRBJ1-2; possible D gene TRBD1, 5 bases. The V and J ends lost 3 bases and 5 bases respectively, with 10 bases between them. Germline CDR1 and CDR2: SGHTA and FQGNSA. The CDR3 totals 13 residues. The DNA for the CDR3 is TGTGCCAGCAGCTTTTCCGCAGGGTATGGCTACACCTTC. Translating gives CASSFSAGYGYTF.

This chain joins TRBV12-3 or TRBV12-4 and TRBJ1-5; no firm D call. The CDR3 loop spans 13 amino acids. V was shortened by 8 bases and J by 7 bases, with 15 bases between the two germline ends. The CDR3 sequence: CASHGRGGQPQHF. The CDR3 DNA follows: TGTGCCAGCCATGGTCGGGGTGGCCAGCCCCAGCATTTT.